Presented here are 14 T cell receptor beta chains from one specimen sequenced in a study of patients and donors after allogeneic stem cell transplantation. Via MiXCR, TCRdb re-called the RT-PCR reads, giving one row per CDR3 protein. In the table there are around 170,000 distinct CDR3 sequences, about a quarter of which are singletons. Sequencing was performed on blood, either unsorted or a sorted T cell fraction (not recorded which). The receptors were sampled from a human donor who was either an allogeneic HSCT recipient or a stem cell or donor lymphocyte infusion donor (not recorded which). It is not recorded whose cells these are; they may come from a transplant donor.

V gene TRBV9 combines with J gene TRBJ1-1; 7 bases line up with TRBD1. The CDR3 extends over 13 amino acids. J was trimmed by 5 bases and V by 4 bases; bases with no gene match: 5. Germline assignment: CDR1 SGDLS and CDR2 YYNGEE. The CDR3 bases are TGTGCCAGCAGCCGGGACAGCAGGACTGAAGCTTTCTTT. This sequence encodes CASSRDSRTEAFF.

This chain connects TRBV12-3 or TRBV12-4 to TRBJ2-3, with unresolved D. Trimming removed 2 bases at V and 2 bases at J, with 26 bases between. CDR3 length: 20 amino acids. CDR3 DNA: TGTGCCAGCAGTTTATACGGGTCCGAATATGTCTGGTCCCCCACAGATACGCAGTATTTT. This encodes CASSLYGSEYVWSPTDTQYF.

This clonotype has a handful of counts. The V call is TRBV4-3, the J call TRBJ2-3, with D unclear. Germline CDR1 and CDR2: LGHNA and YSLEER. CDR3 length: 13 residues. V lost 6 bases to trimming and J lost 6 bases, with 13 bases between them. CDR3 DNA sequence: TGCGCCAGCAGTCTACAGATTGGGGATACGCAGTATTTT. Translating it yields CASSLQIGDTQYF.

V gene TRBV5-1 combines with J gene TRBJ2-1, with 8 positions matching TRBD2. This CDR3 is built from 17 residues. V lost 4 bases, J lost 0 bases, and 9 bases stayed unmatched. Germline V gene lookup returns CDR1 SGHRS and CDR2 YFSETQ. The CDR3 reads CASSTLSGSISYNEQFF. In DNA form, the CDR3 reads TGCGCCAGCAGCACCCTGAGCGGGAGCATCTCCTACAATGAGCAGTTCTTC.

This clonotype has ten or more counts. The chain couples TRBV3-1 to TRBJ1-2, with a weak D call TRBD1 (5 bases). Germline CDR1 and CDR2: LGHDT and YNNKEL (reference sequence). This CDR3 has 15 amino acids. V lost 1 base and J lost 4, with 13 bases in between. The CDR3 DNA reads as TGTGCCAGCAGCCAAGTTAGGTGGGGGATCTATGGCTACACCTTC. Encoded protein: CASSQVRWGIYGYTF.

The V and J genes are TRBV5-1 and TRBJ1-2; 7 nucleotides match TRBD1. CDR1 and CDR2 from the germline V gene are SGHRS and YFSETQ. V was pared by 2 bases and J by 5 bases, with 3 bases of the junction left unmatched. CDR3 size: 13 residues. CDR3 residues: CASSFQQGYGYTF. The CDR3 DNA sequence: TGCGCCAGCAGCTTCCAACAGGGGTATGGCTACACCTTC.

The J gene is TRBJ2-3, the V gene TRBV7-2, with a possible D match to TRBD1 (5 bases). The CDR3 runs to 12 residues. Looked up from germline, CDR1 is SGHTA and CDR2 is FQGNSA. V lost 10 bases and J lost 0, with 8 bases in between. Here the CDR3 reads CATRQSTDTQYF. The CDR3, as DNA: TGTGCCACCAGACAGAGCACAGATACGCAGTATTTT.

A few counts support this clonotype. This rearrangement joins TRBV5-1 to TRBJ2-3; TRBD1 agrees at 7 bases. V was pared by 4 bases and J by 2 bases, with 7 bases of the junction left unmatched. Germline lookup yields CDR1 SGHRS and CDR2 YFSETQ. The CDR3 extends over 15 amino acids. CDR3 DNA: TGCGCCAGCAGCCATACAGGGGCTTACACAGATACGCAGTATTTT. Its translation: CASSHTGAYTDTQYF.

This clonotype was observed a few times. The rearrangement links TRBV19 to TRBJ1-6; D remains unclear. The CDR3 is 11 amino acids. Trimming left V 3 bases short and J 9 bases short, with 3 bases between. Germline V gene lookup returns CDR1 LNHDA and CDR2 SQIVND (reference sequence). The CDR3 region has the DNA TGTGCCAGTAGTATGGGTTCACCCCTCCACTTT. This codes for CASSMGSPLHF.

This clonotype was seen just once. The CDR3: CASSLLPGAFRVDGYTF. The CDR3 DNA reads as TGCGCCAGCAGCCTACTTCCCGGGGCCTTTAGGGTTGATGGCTACACCTTC. The chain couples TRBV4-1 to TRBJ1-2; a possible D gene is TRBD1 (5 bases). Trimming stripped 4 bases from V and 6 bases from J, with 24 bases between. Looked up from germline, CDR1 is MGHRA and CDR2 is YSYEKL. The CDR3 runs to 17 residues.

This clonotype was recorded a few times. The rearrangement links TRBV27 to TRBJ1-4; a possible D gene is TRBD1 (6 bases). The CDR3 is 11 amino acids. Germline-derived CDR1 and CDR2 are MNHEY and SMNVEV (reference sequence). V lost 7 bases and J lost 7, with 7 bases in between. CDR3 in amino acids: CASKGGEKLFF. CDR3 nucleotide sequence: TGTGCCAGCAAGGGGGGTGAAAAACTGTTTTTT.

The chain has TRBV5-1 and TRBJ2-7, with no clear D. Deletions cut 3 bases from V and 5 bases from J, with 12 bases between. CDR3 length: 13 amino acids. Looked up from germline, CDR1 is SGHRS and CDR2 is YFSETQ. In DNA, the CDR3 is TGCGCCAGCAGCTCGGGTCTCGTCCACGAGCAGTACTTC. Protein product: CASSSGLVHEQYF.

This clonotype occurred a few times. The chain is built from TRBV5-1 and TRBJ1-1; 7 bases align to TRBD1. This CDR3 spans 14 amino acids. The ends lost 4 bases at V and 1 base at J; junction bases unmatched: 4. The germline V gene encodes CDR1 SGHRS and CDR2 YFSETQ. This CDR3 is CASSMGQPNTEAFF. The CDR3 DNA is TGCGCCAGCAGCATGGGACAGCCGAACACTGAAGCTTTCTTT.

The V gene is TRBV29-1, the J gene TRBJ2-3; the D is unclear. V was cut by 6 bases and J by 3 bases, with 4 bases left in between. This CDR3 is 10 amino acids long. CDR1 is SQVTM, CDR2 ANQGSEA, per germline. This chain's CDR3 is CSVGTDTQYF. In DNA form, the CDR3 reads TGCAGCGTGGGTACAGATACGCAGTATTTT.